Below are 10 T cell receptor beta chains sequenced from a single sample in a study of cytomegalovirus exposure and HLA in healthy donors. The PCR was carried out with 60 Vbeta primers and 13 Jbeta primers. Sequenced by immunoSEQ multiplex PCR; TCRdb stores in-frame clones only, minus some. The sample records about 230,000 clones, 85% being singletons. The sequenced sample consisted of PBMCs. All receptors come from a girl aged 2-10 years in good health and CMV-seronegative.

The J gene is TRBJ2-3, the V gene TRBV11-3; the D is unclear. Trimming removed 5 bases from V and 1 base from J, with 4 bases in between. Germline lookup yields CDR1 SGHNT and CDR2 YENEEA. The CDR3 spans 12 residues. The CDR3 loop is CASSHGTDTQYF. The DNA for the CDR3 is TGTGCCAGCAGCCATGGCACAGATACGCAGTATTTT.

The chain joins TRBV27 to TRBJ2-7; D not certain. Germline loops: CDR1 MNHEY, CDR2 SMNVEV (reference sequence). The CDR3 extends over 15 amino acids. Deletions cut 6 bases from V and 3 bases from J, with 18 bases between. The CDR3 spells CASSKENPRYYEQYF. For the CDR3, the DNA is TGTGCCAGCAGCAAGGAGAACCCGAGATACTACGAGCAGTACTTC.

J is TRBJ1-5 and V is TRBV18; 7 bases are a match to TRBD1. This CDR3 region has 15 residues. J was trimmed by 7 bases and V by 2 bases; bases with no gene match: 8. Germline V gene lookup returns CDR1 KGHSH and CDR2 LQKENI. CDR3 loop: CASSPKTGTFQPQHF. The DNA of the CDR3 is TGTGCCAGCTCACCAAAGACAGGGACCTTCCAGCCCCAGCATTTT.

The CDR3: CASSYSKGLPLHF. The CDR3 DNA reads as TGTGCCAGCAGTTACTCGAAGGGGCTTCCCCTCCACTTT. The gene calls are TRBV6-5 and TRBJ1-6, with D perhaps TRBD1 (5 bases). The germline V gene has CDR1 MNHEY and CDR2 SVGAGI. Trimming removed 0 bases from V and 13 bases from J, with 10 bases in between. This CDR3 is 13 amino acids long.

The gene calls are TRBV29-1 and TRBJ2-3, with D maybe TRBD1 (7 bases). V shed 4 bases and J shed 0 bases, with 11 bases lying between them. The V gene's germline CDR1 is SQVTM and CDR2 ANQGSEA. There are 14 residues in the CDR3. CDR3 in amino acids: CSVVPGGSTDTQYF. In DNA, the CDR3 is TGCAGCGTTGTTCCAGGGGGGAGCACAGATACGCAGTATTTT.

The V gene is TRBV19, the J gene TRBJ2-4; D might be TRBD2 (6 bases). Germline-derived CDR1 and CDR2 are LNHDA and SQIVND (reference sequence). CDR3 size: 17 residues. With 3 bases removed from V and 0 bases from J, the gap between germline ends came to 15 bases. The CDR3 loop reads CASSIREAGLAKNIQYF. CDR3 sequence (DNA): TGTGCCAGTAGTATCAGAGAAGCGGGCTTAGCCAAAAACATTCAGTACTTC.

This chain joins TRBV19 and TRBJ2-7; TRBD2 matches at 8 bases. Germline V CDR1 and CDR2: LNHDA, SQIVND (reference sequence). CDR3 size: 15 residues. With V trimmed by 1 base and J by 5 bases, 7 bases remained unmatched. CDR3 protein: CASSIGGRSLDEQYF. In DNA form, the CDR3 reads TGTGCCAGTAGTATAGGCGGGAGGTCCCTCGACGAGCAGTACTTC.

The CDR3 DNA reads TGTGCCAGCAGCGGGACAGCCTACGAGCAGTACTTC. It codes for CASSGTAYEQYF. The rearrangement uses TRBV11-1 and TRBJ2-7; 7 positions match TRBD1. The CDR3 extends over 12 amino acids. With 5 bases clipped from V and 2 bases from J, the junction kept 0 bases outside the gene matches. From germline, CDR1 is SGHAT and CDR2 FQDESV (reference sequence).

This chain connects TRBV1 to TRBJ2-5; TRBD2, as called in the table, went unchecked against the DNA. TRBV1 is listed as a pseudogene. The CDR3 is 16 residues long. CDR3 DNA: TGCACCAGCAGCCAAGTCGCGGGTACTATCGAAGAGACCCAGTACTTC. This encodes CTSSQVAGTIEETQYF.

This sequence joins TRBV5-4 and TRBJ2-3, with a weak D call TRBD2 (6 bases). The CDR3 extends over 15 amino acids. Trimming shortened V by 6 bases and J by 2 bases, and 16 bases separated the two germline ends. From germline, CDR1 is SGHNT and CDR2 YYREEE (reference sequence). In DNA, the CDR3 is TGTGCCAGCACTCCCGAACTAGCCTCCACAGATACGCAGTATTTT. Protein product: CASTPELASTDTQYF. The whole variable domain, filled in from reference TRBV5-4 and TRBJ2-3, reads ETGVTQSPTHLIKTRGQQVTLRCSSQSGHNTVSWYQQALGQGPQFIFQYYREEENGRGNFPPRFSGLQFPNYSSELNVNALELDDSALYLCASTPELASTDTQYFGPGTRLTVL.